The 3 T cell receptor beta chains given below trace back to one sample, sequenced in a study of blood T cell repertoires in COVID-19. Some clones are missing from TCRdb's copy, which holds only in-frame ones; the method was immunoSEQ multiplex PCR. The repertoire holds 250,000 to 300,000 clones, with around nine tenths as singletons. Sequenced input: peripheral blood. The origin of the receptors is a woman in her twenties or thirties with COVID-19, enrolled during active disease.

V is TRBV25-1 and J is TRBJ2-7; D is undetermined. Germline V gives CDR1 MGHDK, CDR2 SYGVNS. V gave up 7 bases and J gave up 4 bases, with 20 bases separating them. This CDR3 has 15 amino acids. The CDR3 DNA sequence: TGTGCCAGCATCCTCAACAGAGAAAGGTTTTACGAGCAGTACTTC. Its translation is CASILNRERFYEQYF.

V and J are TRBV11-2 and TRBJ1-2; 11 bases line up with TRBD1. V was clipped by 5 bases and J by 7 bases; unmatched bases: 6. Germline V lookup: CDR1 SGHAT, CDR2 FQNNGV. CDR3 length: 14 amino acids. The DNA of the CDR3 is TGTGCCAGCAGCCGGACAGGGGGCGGAGGTGGCTACACCTTC. Translated, it gives CASSRTGGGGGYTF.

The chain links TRBV6-2 or TRBV6-3 to TRBJ1-4, with 8 bases lining up with TRBD1. The CDR3 length is 18 residues. The J segment lost 0 bases and the V segment lost 0 bases, leaving 6 bases of the junction unmatched. Germline V CDR1 and CDR2: MNHEY, SVGEGT. The CDR3: CASSYSGTGDATNEKLFF. Here the CDR3 DNA reads TGTGCCAGCAGTTACTCAGGGACAGGAGACGCAACTAATGAAAAACTGTTTTTT.